The source of this T cell receptor (beta chain) is a study of cytomegalovirus exposure and HLA in healthy donors. Looking at the study overall: The early release's HLA-typed donors yielded tens of millions of unique TCRs. Study-wide findings and caveats: Researchers reported in a later analysis that common viral pathogens appeared linked to several top clusters. There were reportedly fewer N-insertions in an Asian-associated ancestry cluster than the approximately 670-donor mean, in a later analysis. For cytomegalovirus status, the classifier reportedly gave diagnoses with high specificity and sensitivity.

The PCR was carried out with 60 Vbeta primers and 13 Jbeta primers. Only in-frame clones appear in the TCRdb table, and some are missing; sequencing was by immunoSEQ multiplex PCR. This table holds over 150,000 clones, roughly four fifths found once. Germline CDR1 SQVTM, CDR2 ANQGSEA. The CDR3 totals 14 residues. A word on this clone: What it binds is not known. At one end the junction does not follow the germline gene, possibly because of a read error.

The TCR comes from a woman aged 45-59 years in good health and CMV-seronegative. The sequencing sample was made of PBMCs. The chain joins TRBV29-1 to TRBJ2-1, with 10 bases identical to TRBD1. CDR3 DNA: TGCAGCTTTGAAGACAGGGGGCAATCCAATGAGCAGTTCTTC. Its protein product is CSFEDRGQSNEQFF.